This record looks at one T cell receptor (beta chain) sequence and its context. What it binds is not known. These data belong to a study of T cells in Graves' hyperthyroidism and ophthalmopathy. Study information: Before treatment of any kind, peripheral blood was taken at initial diagnosis. Regarding the study as a whole: The model foresaw ophthalmopathy a median roughly 6 months prior to onset.

Cells are PBMCs isolated from 9 to 10 ml of fresh blood. V dropped 5 bases and J dropped 5 bases, with 12 bases sitting between them. The CDR3 sequence is 13 residues long. Germline loops: CDR1 MNHNS, CDR2 SASEGT. Amplification of TCR beta CDR3 regions used RNA as the template. During a first-round RT-PCR of the TCR CDR3, the HTBI primer set was used. In TCRdb, the multiplex PCR reads were re-called with MiXCR into one record per CDR3 protein. The sample holds about 840,000 distinct CDR3 sequences, roughly 40% seen once. Sequences were obtained from blood. The clonotype comes from a man aged 18-30 years with Graves' hyperthyroidism. The rearrangement joins TRBV6-1 to TRBJ1-1; the D is unclear. In DNA, the CDR3 is TGTGCCAGCAGTTACCCTGTGTGGACTGAAGCTTTCTTT. This codes for CASSYPVWTEAFF.